This TCR beta chain was identified during a study of control samples from healthy donors and cancer patients. Some clones are missing from TCRdb's copy, which holds only in-frame ones; the method was immunoSEQ multiplex PCR. The data show over 150,000 clones, just under 95% seen once. The clonotype comes from a man in his forties in good health. The sample consisted of blood.

CDR3 sequence reads: CASSQDSGQGGTDTQYF. In DNA, the CDR3 is TGTGCCAGCAGCCAAGATAGCGGGCAGGGGGGCACAGATACGCAGTATTTT. The chain employs TRBV3-1 (or the pseudogene TRBV3-2) and TRBJ2-3; D is perhaps TRBD1 or TRBD2 (7 bases each). Germline V gene data show CDR1 as LGHDT and CDR2 as YNNKEL (reference sequence). The V gene lost 0 bases and the J gene lost 1 base, with 14 bases spanning the gap. The length of the CDR3 is 17 residues.